The 20 T cell receptor beta chains below all came from one sample that was sequenced in a study of CD8+ T cells in alopecia areata. CD4, CD8alpha, NKG2D, NKG2ACE and other markers were used to sort pooled cutaneous lymph node cells. The sequencing template was cDNA reverse transcribed from extracted RNA. TCRdb keeps only in-frame clones here, not all; method: immunoSEQ multiplex PCR. This set yields under 9,000 clones and no singletons; the top ten hold around 19%. The material sequenced was CD8+ T cells sorted from a lymph node. These receptors originate from a C3H/HeJ mouse with alopecia areata. Mouse strain MHC haplotype: H2-k.

This clone was picked up a small number of times. Mouse names are used for the genes. Read data end 4 residues before the CDR3 end; the end is taken from the germline J gene. This chain joins TRBV14 and TRBJ2-5; D is possibly TRBD1 (7 bases). The length of the CDR3 is 14 residues. CDR1 SGHDT and CDR2 FRDEAV come from the germline V gene. V lost 5 bases to trimming and J lost 2 bases, with 12 bases between them. CDR3 DNA (partial): TGTGCCAGCAGAGAAGGGGGCCTCCAAGAC. Amino acids: CASREGGLQD. The entire CDR3 protein reads CASREGGLQDTQYF.

This clone occurred many times. Mouse gene names apply. The read stops 4 residues short of the end of the CDR3; the missing end is completed from the germline J gene. This rearrangement joins TRBV13-3 to TRBJ2-7; 7 positions agree with TRBD2. Germline lookup yields CDR1 NNHDY and CDR2 SYVADS. CDR3 length: 11 amino acids. Here the CDR3 reads CASRGGNEQYF. The sequenced part of the CDR3 DNA is TGTGCCAGCAGGGGGGGGAAT.

This clone appeared many times. Here the gene names and germline are mouse. The read ends 4 residues shy of where the CDR3 ends; the end is completed using the germline J gene. The chain couples TRBV19 to TRBJ1-2; D is unclear. Trimming left V 10 bases short and J 4 bases short, with 5 bases between. CDR1 and CDR2 from the germline V gene are FNHDT and SITEND (reference sequence). This CDR3 is built from 9 residues. The CDR3 reads CAGLSDYTF. Incomplete CDR3 DNA: TGTGCCGGACTCTCC.

This clone occurred many times. Genes and germline are mouse. The CDR3 is cut off 4 residues early in the read; its end comes from the germline J gene. The chain carries TRBV13-2 and TRBJ2-1; TRBD2 aligns across 11 bases. Germline trimming cut 3 bases from V and 5 bases from J; bases unmatched to any gene: 4. Per germline, CDR1 NNHNN and CDR2 SYGAGS (reference sequence). The CDR3 spans 15 residues. CDR3 DNA, as far as it was read: TGTGCCAGCGGTGTCGACTGGGGGGGGGATGCT. Protein product: CASGVDWGGDA. In full, the CDR3 reads CASGVDWGGDAEQFF.

To note about this clone: Gene names and germline refer to mouse. The CDR3 end lies 4 residues beyond the end of the read and is filled in from the germline J gene. Other DNA sequences in this sample translate to the same CDR3. The chain links TRBV13-2 to TRBJ2-3; 12 bases align to TRBD2. J lost 3 bases, V lost 1 base, and 9 bases had no gene match. Germline loops: CDR1 NNHNN, CDR2 SYGAGS (reference sequence). The CDR3 spans 18 residues. CDR3 sequence: CASGDPGLGGPSAETLYF. The CDR3 DNA, read in part, is TGTGCCAGCGGTGATCCGGGACTGGGGGGTCCTAGCGCAGAA.

There are many counts of this clone. Gene labels here are mouse ones. From the germline J gene comes the end of the CDR3, since the read stops 4 residues before it. The rearrangement uses TRBV19 and TRBJ1-1, with 11 bases aligning to TRBD1. Trimming removed 7 bases from V and 3 bases from J; junction bases left unmatched: 8. Germline-derived CDR1 and CDR2 are FNHDT and SITEND (reference sequence). The CDR3 is 15 amino acids. CDR3 DNA (partial): TGTGCCAGCCCTTTGGACAGGGGGCGCGACACA. Encoded protein: CASPLDRGRDT. The entire CDR3 protein reads CASPLDRGRDTEVFF.

This clone occurred many times. Genes and germline come from the mouse. The read ends 4 residues early relative to the CDR3; the germline J gene fills the gap. The J gene is TRBJ1-1, the V gene TRBV19; the match to TRBD1 covers 7 bases. This CDR3 is 14 amino acids long. Germline-derived CDR1 and CDR2 are FNHDT and SITEND (reference sequence). After removal of 5 bases from V and 0 bases from J, the junction contained 4 bases not matched to a gene. The CDR3 reads CASSAGTANTEVFF. CDR3 DNA, as far as it was read: TGTGCCAGCAGCGCCGGGACAGCAAACACA.

This clone was counted many times. Gene names refer to mouse genes. The read falls 4 residues short of the CDR3 end, and the missing part is taken from the germline J gene. The V call is TRBV19, the J call TRBJ2-4, with TRBD2 matching 8 bases. With V trimmed by 6 bases and J by 3 bases, 6 bases remained unmatched. The germline CDR1 and CDR2 sequences are FNHDT and SITEND (reference sequence). This CDR3 has 14 amino acids. The part of the CDR3 DNA that was read is TGTGCCAGCACCCCACTGGGGGAACAAAAC. It yields the protein CASTPLGEQN. The complete CDR3 protein is CASTPLGEQNTLYF.

Many counts were recorded for this clone. Gene names are mouse gene names. The CDR3 end lies 4 residues beyond the end of the read and is filled in from the germline J gene. This chain links TRBV13-3 with TRBJ1-1; D is ambiguous. The ends were cut back, 2 bases at V and 1 base at J, with 6 bases in the middle. CDR3 length: 13 amino acids. Germline V gene lookup returns CDR1 NNHDY and CDR2 SYVADS. CDR3 DNA, as far as it was read: TGTGCCAGCAGTGAGTACAAAAACACA. This codes for CASSEYKNT. The complete CDR3 sequence is CASSEYKNTEVFF.

On this clone itself: Here the gene names and germline are mouse. The read stops 4 residues short of the end of the CDR3; the missing end is completed from the germline J gene. The rearrangement uses TRBV13-1 and TRBJ2-4, with TRBD1 as a possible D gene (6 bases). Trimming took off 1 base at V and 2 bases at J, with 14 bases between the two ends. This CDR3 has 16 residues. Germline V gives CDR1 NSHNY, CDR2 SYGAGN. This CDR3 reads CASSDHTGSYQNTLYF. The CDR3 DNA, read in part, is TGTGCCAGCAGTGATCACACAGGGTCCTATCAAAAC.

About this clone: Genes and germline come from the mouse. Read coverage stops 4 residues before the CDR3 terminus; the germline J gene supplies the remainder. The chain uses TRBV14 and TRBJ2-4; TRBD2 aligns across 11 bases. Germline assignment: CDR1 SGHDT and CDR2 FRDEAV. CDR3 length: 14 residues. CDR3 sequence: CASSPGLGENTLYF. The sequenced part of the CDR3 DNA is TGTGCCAGCAGTCCGGGACTGGGGGAAAAC.

A remark on this clone: Mouse names are used for the genes. The CDR3 protein is CAWSLVGQNQDTQYF. The CDR3 bases that were read are TGTGCCTGGAGTCTAGTCGGACAGAACCAAGAC. The chain carries TRBV31 and TRBJ2-5; D might be TRBD1 (6 bases). The read gets to within 4 residues of the CDR3 end, and the germline J gene fills in the rest. Germline V gene lookup returns CDR1 GKSSPN and CDR2 SITVG. V shed 0 bases and J shed 0 bases, with 10 bases lying between them. The CDR3 runs to 15 residues.

By sample fraction, this clone is medium-sized. Gene names are mouse gene names. The read ends 4 residues shy of where the CDR3 ends; the end is completed using the germline J gene. The rearrangement uses TRBV17 and TRBJ2-5; TRBD2 matches at 10 bases. Germline values: CDR1 MNHDT, CDR2 YYDKIL. The CDR3 totals 14 residues. The CDR3 bases that were read are TGTGCTAGCAGTAGGGACTGGGGGAAAGAC. Protein product: CASSRDWGKD. In full, the CDR3 reads CASSRDWGKDTQYF. Together with reference TRBV17 and TRBJ2-5, the CDR3 gives the full variable domain: DTTVKQNPRYKLARVGKPVNLICSQTMNHDTMYWYQKKPNQAPKLLLFYYDKILNREADTFEKFQSSRPNNSFCSLYIGSAGLEYSAMYLCASSRDWGKDTQYFGPGTRLLVL.

As for this clone: A far larger clone differs by one base, so this is likely a read error. Gene labels here are mouse ones. The CDR3 extends 4 residues past the end of the read, so its final part is completed from the germline J gene. The sample contains more than one DNA sequence encoding this CDR3. The rearrangement links TRBV13-2 to TRBJ2-7, with 7 bases identical to TRBD2. Looked up from germline, CDR1 is NNHNN and CDR2 is SYGAGS (reference sequence). CDR3 length: 13 residues. Here the CDR3 reads CASGDRTGYEQYF. Partial CDR3 DNA: TGTGCCAGCGGTGACCGGACTGGTTAT.

By share of the sample, this clone is medium-sized. The germline and genes are mouse ones. The read ends 4 residues early relative to the CDR3; the germline J gene fills the gap. V gene TRBV13-3 combines with J gene TRBJ1-2; 7 nucleotides match TRBD1. V lost 6 bases to trimming and J lost 4 bases; unmatched junction nucleotides: 0. Germline CDR1 NNHDY, CDR2 SYVADS. This CDR3 spans 11 amino acids. The covered CDR3 bases are TGTGCCAGCAAGGGGGCCTCC. Protein: CASKGAS. The full CDR3 protein is CASKGASDYTF.

This clone is judged medium-sized. The gene names here belong to mouse. The CDR3 end lies 4 residues beyond the end of the read and is filled in from the germline J gene. The gene calls are TRBV14 and TRBJ2-5, with D possibly matching TRBD1 (5 bases). The ends were cut back, 1 base at V and 0 bases at J, with 9 bases in the middle. CDR3 length equals 15 residues. Germline V lookup: CDR1 SGHDT, CDR2 FRDEAV. The part of the CDR3 DNA that was read is TGTGCCAGCAGTTTCCCGACAGTTAACCAAGAC. This gives the protein CASSFPTVNQD. The full-length CDR3 reads as CASSFPTVNQDTQYF.

This clone was counted at least ten times. Gene labels here are mouse ones. The read terminates 4 residues ahead of where the CDR3 ends, so the germline J gene completes it. The chain combines TRBV19 with TRBJ2-1, with 7 bases fitting TRBD1. Germline loops: CDR1 FNHDT, CDR2 SITEND (reference sequence). V was pared by 2 bases and J by 1 base, with 3 bases of the junction left unmatched. This CDR3 has 15 residues. The CDR3 loop reads CASSILDRNYAEQFF. The sequenced part of the CDR3 DNA is TGTGCCAGCAGTATCCTGGACAGGAACTATGCT.

This clone was seen more than once but under ten times. Mouse names are used for the genes. The read stops 4 residues short of the end of the CDR3; the missing end is completed from the germline J gene. The gene calls are TRBV31 and TRBJ1-1, with TRBD1 as a possible D gene (5 bases). This CDR3 region has 14 residues. Between the trimmed V and J ends, which lost 0 bases and 0 bases, there was a span of 8 bases. Germline V gene data show CDR1 as GKSSPN and CDR2 as SITVG. CDR3 sequence: CAWSLDSANTEVFF. The part of the CDR3 DNA that was read is TGTGCCTGGAGTCTAGACAGTGCAAACACA.

This clone was observed many times. Mouse gene names and germline throughout. The read finishes 4 residues shy of the CDR3 end, and the germline J gene is used to complete it. The chain employs TRBV5 and TRBJ2-3, with TRBD2 matching 8 bases. Germline V CDR1 and CDR2: LGHNA, YNLKQL (reference sequence). V was pared by 0 bases and J by 1 base, with 3 bases of the junction left unmatched. The length of the CDR3 is 16 residues. The CDR3 is CASSQEGGRGAETLYF. The DNA read from the CDR3 is TGTGCCAGCAGCCAAGAGGGGGGGCGCGGTGCAGAA.

This clone appeared many times. Gene and germline names: mouse. The observed sequence ends 4 residues before the CDR3 terminus, with the missing tail filled in from the germline J gene. The chain employs TRBV13-2 and TRBJ2-3; 8 bases are shared with TRBD2. The CDR3 contains 16 residues. Germline values: CDR1 NNHNN, CDR2 SYGAGS (reference sequence). V dropped 1 base and J dropped 0; count of bases not matched to a gene: 4. The CDR3 DNA, read in part, is TGTGCCAGCGGTGATCTGGGGGGTTTTAGTGCAGAA. This encodes CASGDLGGFSAE. The CDR3 reads in full as CASGDLGGFSAETLYF.